The rows below give T cell receptor beta chains drawn from one sample of a study of cytomegalovirus exposure and HLA in healthy donors. Repertoires were generated with immunoSEQ multiplex PCR, while TCRdb's copy carries only in-frame clones and drops some. The repertoire holds 75,000 to 90,000 clones, less than 96% seen once, with 1.6% in the top ten. Sequenced sample: PBMCs. Receptors were obtained from a young man in good health and CMV-seropositive. CDR3s include the opening cysteine and the closing phenylalanine or tryptophan. The D gene is left open where the match is weak. The size of a clone is reported for some rows only, either as once, few or many, or as a class for expanded clones.

>TRBJ1-2|-|TRBV6-5|-
TGTGCCAGCAGTGAAGATGACAGAGTCTATGGCTACACCTTC
CASSEDDRVYGYTF
>TRBJ2-2|TRBD1|TRBV7-2|-
TGTGCCAGCAGCCCGGGGACAGGGGTGAACGCGAACACCGGGGAGCTGTTTTTT
CASSPGTGVNANTGELFF
>TRBJ2-5|-|TRBV2|once
TGTGCCAGCAGTCCTTACGGACAAGAAGGGACCCAGTACTTC
CASSPYGQEGTQYF
>TRBJ1-2|TRBD1|TRBV16|-
TGTGCCAGCAGCCAATACACAGGGGCTAACTATGGCTACACCTTC
CASSQYTGANYGYTF
>TRBJ2-1|-|TRBV5-1|-
TGCGCCAGCAGGTACGGTAATTACAATGAGCAGTTCTTC
CASRYGNYNEQFF
>TRBJ2-7|TRBD2|TRBV7-2|-
TGTGCCAGCAGCTTAGTTTCGTCGGGAGGGGAGCAGTACTTC
CASSLVSSGGEQYF
>TRBJ2-5|TRBD1|TRBV27|-
TGTGCCAGCAGTTTATCGACAGGGGGCTTGGAGACCCAGTACTTC
CASSLSTGGLETQYF
>TRBJ2-3|TRBD2|TRBV7-8|-
TGTGCCAGCAGCTCGGACCTAGCGGGAGGAGCAGATACGCAGTATTTT
CASSSDLAGGADTQYF
>TRBJ1-2|-|TRBV18|-
TGTGCCAGCTCACCACCGGGGGGACCCAGCTATGGCTACACCTTC
CASSPPGGPSYGYTF
>TRBJ2-1|-|TRBV6-5|-
TGTGCCAGCAGTCGACTGTTCTACAATGAGCAGTTCTTC
CASSRLFYNEQFF
>TRBJ2-7|TRBD1|TRBV9|-
TGTGCCAGCAGCGTGGGGACAGGGGGCGGGTCCTACGAGCAGTACTTC
CASSVGTGGGSYEQYF
>TRBJ2-3|TRBD1|TRBV6-5|-
TGTGCCAGCACCCAGACAGGGGGCACAGATACGCAGTATTTT
CASTQTGGTDTQYF
>TRBJ2-6|-|TRBV6-1|-
TGTGCCAGCAGTGTAGGAGTTACTGGGGCCAACGTCCTGACTTTC
CASSVGVTGANVLTF
>TRBJ2-3|-|TRBV9|-
TGTGCCAGCAGCGTAGGAGGACAGCTCACAGATACGCAGTATTTT
CASSVGGQLTDTQYF